Listed below are T cell receptor beta chains from one sample, sequenced in a study of CD8+CD57+ T cells in acquired aplastic anemia. From the reads, TCRdb called clonotypes with MiXCR, one entry per CDR3 protein. The sample has about 220,000 distinct CDR3 sequences, almost 35% seen once. Sequencing used sorted CD4+, CD8+, or CD8+CD57+ T cells (not recorded which) from PBMCs. All receptors come from a human donor in good health, serving as a control. Each CDR3 is given with its conserved first and last residue. The order of the fields is clone size, D gene, J gene, V gene, CDR3 protein, CDR3 DNA. The D gene is left open where the match is weak. A row's size may be missing; if present it is once, few, many or a size class.

>NA|TRBD1|TRBJ1-2|TRBV11-3
CASSPTGGHGYTF
TGTGCCAGCAGCCCGACAGGGGGCCATGGCTACACCTTC
>NA|NA|TRBJ1-1|TRBV5-1
CASSFAGAANTEAFF
TGCGCCAGCAGCTTTGCGGGGGCAGCGAACACTGAAGCTTTCTTT
>few|NA|TRBJ2-5|TRBV2
CASRSLAQYF
TGTGCCAGCAGGTCGCTAGCCCAGTACTTC
>once|NA|TRBJ2-1|TRBV6-2/TRBV6-3
CASSYSYGNEQFF
TGTGCCAGCAGTTACTCGTATGGCAATGAGCAGTTCTTC
>NA|NA|TRBJ1-6|TRBV7-9
CASSYGGGSSPLHF
TGTGCCAGCAGCTACGGGGGTGGGAGTTCACCCCTCCACTTT
>NA|TRBD2|TRBJ2-3|TRBV12-5
CASGNNRDYFTDTQYF
TGTGCTAGTGGGAACAACCGGGACTACTTCACAGATACGCAGTATTTT
>NA|TRBD2|TRBJ2-7|TRBV20-1
CSSSGRGSYEQYF
TGCAGTTCTAGCGGGAGGGGCTCCTACGAGCAGTACTTC
>many|NA|TRBJ1-1|TRBV20-1
CSASRLFNTEAFF
TGCAGTGCTAGTAGACTCTTTAACACTGAAGCTTTCTTT
>NA|NA|TRBJ2-7|TRBV2
CASRRDQPQQYF
TGTGCCAGCAGGAGGGATCAGCCCCAGCAGTACTTC
>many|NA|TRBJ1-1|TRBV2
CASSEMGRWAEAFF
TGTGCCAGCAGTGAGATGGGTCGGTGGGCTGAAGCTTTCTTT
>few|TRBD1|TRBJ2-2|TRBV2
CASSWGQFTGELFF
TGTGCCAGCAGCTGGGGACAGTTCACCGGGGAGCTGTTTTTT
>many|NA|TRBJ1-4|TRBV12-3/TRBV12-4
CASSPRGEKLFF
TGTGCCAGCAGCCCTCGGGGTGAAAAACTGTTTTTT
>NA|NA|TRBJ1-5|TRBV20-1
CSARSEIDQPQHF
TGCAGTGCTAGATCCGAGATTGATCAGCCCCAGCACTTT
>NA|NA|TRBJ2-1|TRBV11-1
CASSLAPGDNPNLGEQFF
TGTGCCAGCAGCTTAGCCCCAGGGGACAACCCAAATTTGGGTGAGCAGTTCTTC
>NA|NA|TRBJ1-4|TRBV30
CAWKGRPNEKLFF
TGTGCCTGGAAGGGCAGACCAAATGAAAAACTGTTTTTT
>NA|NA|TRBJ2-4|TRBV24-1
CAISEQLPNIQYF
TGTGCCATCAGTGAACAGTTGCCGAACATTCAGTACTTC
>many|TRBD1|TRBJ1-1|TRBV2
CASSVMLGTGEMNTEAFF
TGTGCCAGCAGTGTGATGTTAGGGACAGGGGAGATGAACACTGAAGCTTTCTTT
>NA|NA|TRBJ2-1|TRBV10-2
CASSPQTSYNEQFF
TGCGCCAGCAGTCCCCAAACCTCCTACAATGAGCAGTTCTTC
>once|NA|TRBJ1-1|TRBV5-1
CASRPGTRTEAFF
TGCGCCAGCAGACCCGGGACGCGCACTGAAGCTTTCTTT
>few|TRBD1|TRBJ1-1|TRBV6-5
CASRRTGTATEAFF
TGTGCCAGCAGGAGAACCGGGACAGCCACTGAAGCTTTCTTT
>NA|TRBD2|TRBJ2-5|TRBV19
CASSELAGQETQYF
TGTGCCAGTAGTGAACTAGCGGGACAAGAGACCCAGTACTTC
>few|NA|TRBJ2-1|TRBV6-1
CASMCLQAYNEQFF
TGTGCCAGCATGTGTTTACAGGCCTACAATGAGCAGTTCTTC
>few|NA|TRBJ2-2|TRBV11-2
CASSPRGAKNTGELFF
TGTGCCAGCAGCCCACGCGGGGCAAAGAACACCGGGGAGCTGTTTTTT
>many|TRBD1|TRBJ1-1|TRBV20-1
CSATLTGGRAFF
TGCAGTGCTACCCTAACAGGGGGTCGGGCTTTCTTT
>many|TRBD2|TRBJ2-7|TRBV7-2
CASSPTSGATRNEQYF
TGTGCCAGCAGCCCCACTAGCGGGGCCACTCGGAACGAGCAGTACTTC
>many|NA|TRBJ1-1|TRBV25-1
CASSDYRQIEAFF
TGTGCCAGCAGTGATTATCGACAGATTGAAGCTTTCTTT
>NA|NA|TRBJ2-7|TRBV7-3
CASSLKFGGYEQYF
TGTGCCAGCAGCTTAAAATTTGGAGGGTACGAGCAGTACTTC
>few|TRBD1|TRBJ1-2|TRBV27
CASSSGTGGYGYTF
TGTGCCAGCAGTTCCGGGACAGGGGGGTATGGCTACACCTTC
>few|NA|TRBJ2-5|TRBV20-1
CSARDMRGGETQYF
TGCAGTGCTAGAGACATGAGGGGTGGGGAGACCCAGTACTTC
>NA|NA|TRBJ2-7|TRBV9
CASSQDQREQYF
TGTGCCAGCAGCCAAGATCAGCGCGAGCAGTACTTC
>many|TRBD2|TRBJ2-7|TRBV12-3/TRBV12-4
CASSFSLAATYEQYF
TGTGCCAGCAGTTTTTCACTAGCGGCAACCTACGAGCAGTACTTC
>few|NA|TRBJ2-6|TRBV10-3
CAIRSQNKSSGANVLTF
TGTGCCATCAGATCCCAGAACAAAAGCTCTGGGGCCAACGTCCTGACTTTC
>many|NA|TRBJ1-4|TRBV29-1
CSVEWTGQGKQKLFF
TGCAGCGTTGAATGGACGGGGCAGGGGAAGCAAAAACTGTTTTTT
>many|NA|TRBJ1-1|TRBV20-1
CSARDLRALWDTEAFF
TGCAGTGCTAGAGATCTAAGGGCTCTCTGGGACACTGAAGCTTTCTTT
>many|TRBD1|TRBJ1-1|TRBV9
CASSRQGTTEAFF
TGTGCCAGCAGCAGACAGGGGACCACTGAAGCTTTCTTT
>once|TRBD1|TRBJ2-7|TRBV7-6
CASSLVQGGYEQYF
TGTGCCAGCAGCTTAGTACAGGGGGGATACGAGCAGTACTTC
>few|NA|TRBJ1-1|TRBV5-8
CASSFDTAEAFF
TGTGCCAGCAGCTTTGACACCGCTGAAGCTTTCTTT
>NA|NA|TRBJ2-2|TRBV13
CASSIETANTGELFF
TGTGCCAGCAGCATCGAGACAGCGAACACCGGGGAGCTGTTTTTT
>many|NA|TRBJ2-7|TRBV5-1
CASSDSYEQYF
TGCGCCAGCAGCGACTCCTACGAGCAGTACTTC
>many|TRBD2|TRBJ2-5|TRBV7-8
CASSRRTSGRRYQETQYF
TGTGCCAGCAGCCGCCGGACTAGCGGGAGACGGTACCAAGAGACCCAGTACTTC
>NA|NA|TRBJ2-3|TRBV29-1
CSVGRAGRTDTQYF
TGCAGCGTCGGAAGGGCTGGCCGAACAGATACGCAGTATTTT
>many|TRBD2|TRBJ2-1|TRBV7-6
CASSGTSGRYNEQFF
TGTGCCAGCAGCGGGACTAGCGGGAGGTACAATGAGCAGTTCTTC
>many|NA|TRBJ1-5|TRBV9
CASSVGRGNQPQHF
TGTGCCAGCAGCGTAGGACGGGGGAATCAGCCCCAGCATTTT
>many|NA|TRBJ2-5|TRBV7-2
CASSLTETQYF
TGTGCCAGCAGCTTGACGGAGACCCAGTACTTC
>many|NA|TRBJ1-1|TRBV7-2
CASSPRVYMNTEAFF
TGTGCCAGCAGCCCTAGGGTTTACATGAACACTGAAGCTTTCTTT
>few|NA|TRBJ1-5|TRBV19
CASTGTSRQTQHF
TGTGCCAGTACAGGGACTAGCAGACAGACCCAGCATTTT
>few|TRBD1|TRBJ1-5|TRBV6-1
CASSVTGGPGNQPQHF
TGTGCCAGCAGTGTGACAGGGGGTCCAGGCAATCAGCCCCAGCATTTT
>NA|NA|TRBJ2-7|TRBV12-3/TRBV12-4
CASSRGVPYEQYF
TGTGCCAGCAGCCGAGGGGTTCCCTACGAGCAGTACTTC
>NA|TRBD1|TRBJ2-7|TRBV2
CASSLDRGVEYF
TGTGCCAGCAGTCTGGACAGGGGGGTAGAGTACTTC
>few|TRBD1|TRBJ1-2|TRBV5-1
CASSLDPHGTGRSIGYTF
TGCGCCAGCAGCTTGGACCCCCACGGGACAGGGAGGAGTATCGGCTACACCTTC
>many|TRBD1|TRBJ1-2|TRBV12-3/TRBV12-4
CASSPGQGRTGYTF
TGTGCCAGCAGTCCAGGACAGGGTCGCACGGGCTACACCTTC
>NA|NA|TRBJ1-1|TRBV24-1
CATSDSGWNTEAFF
TGTGCCACCAGTGATAGTGGATGGAACACTGAAGCTTTCTTT
>many|NA|TRBJ2-7|TRBV7-9
CASSLGNQGSEQYF
TGTGCCAGCAGCTTAGGAAATCAGGGATCTGAGCAGTACTTC
>few|NA|TRBJ1-5|TRBV6-7
CASSYPRAPGSSQPQHF
TGTGCCAGCAGTTATCCGAGGGCCCCGGGATCATCTCAGCCCCAGCATTTT